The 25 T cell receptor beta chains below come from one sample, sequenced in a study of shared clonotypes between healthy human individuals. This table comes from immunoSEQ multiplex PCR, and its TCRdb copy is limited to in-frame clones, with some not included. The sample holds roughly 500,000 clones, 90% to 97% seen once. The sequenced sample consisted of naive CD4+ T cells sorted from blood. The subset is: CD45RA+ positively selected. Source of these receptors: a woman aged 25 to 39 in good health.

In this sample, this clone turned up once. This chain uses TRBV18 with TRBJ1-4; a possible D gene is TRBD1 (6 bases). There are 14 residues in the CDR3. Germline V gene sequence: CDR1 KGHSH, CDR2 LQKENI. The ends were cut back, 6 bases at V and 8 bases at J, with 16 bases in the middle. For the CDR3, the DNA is TGTGCCAGCTCGCCTGGAGGGGGTCGGGAAAAACTGTTTTTT. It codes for CASSPGGGREKLFF.

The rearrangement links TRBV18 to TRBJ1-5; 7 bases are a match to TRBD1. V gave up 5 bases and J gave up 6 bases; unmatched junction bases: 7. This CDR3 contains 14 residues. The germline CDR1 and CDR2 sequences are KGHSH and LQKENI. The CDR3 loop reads CASSFTGDPQPQHF. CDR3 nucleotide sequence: TGTGCCAGCTCATTTACAGGGGACCCTCAGCCCCAGCATTTT.

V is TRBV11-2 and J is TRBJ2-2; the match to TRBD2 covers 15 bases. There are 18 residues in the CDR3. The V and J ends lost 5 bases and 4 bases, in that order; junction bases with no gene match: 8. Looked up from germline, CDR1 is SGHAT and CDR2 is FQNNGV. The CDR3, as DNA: TGTGCCAGCAGCCCGGGACTAGCGGGAGGTGTGAGCACCGGGGAGCTGTTTTTT. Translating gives CASSPGLAGGVSTGELFF.

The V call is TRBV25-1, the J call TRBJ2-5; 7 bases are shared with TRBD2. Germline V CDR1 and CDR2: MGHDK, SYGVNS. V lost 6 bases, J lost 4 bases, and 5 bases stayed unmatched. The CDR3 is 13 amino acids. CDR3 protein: CASRLAGVETQYF. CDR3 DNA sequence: TGTGCCAGCAGGTTGGCGGGAGTAGAGACCCAGTACTTC.

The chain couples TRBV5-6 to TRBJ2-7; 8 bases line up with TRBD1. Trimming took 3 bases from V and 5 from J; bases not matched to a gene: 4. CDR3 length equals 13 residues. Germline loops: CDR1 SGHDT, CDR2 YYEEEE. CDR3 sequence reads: CASSWTGIDEQYF. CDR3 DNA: TGTGCCAGCAGCTGGACAGGGATCGACGAGCAGTACTTC. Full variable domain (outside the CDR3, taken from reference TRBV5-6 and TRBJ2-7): DAGVTQSPTHLIKTRGQQVTLRCSPKSGHDTVSWYQQALGQGPQFIFQYYEEEERQRGNFPDRFSGHQFPNYSSELNVNALLLGDSALYLCASSWTGIDEQYFGPGTRLTVT.

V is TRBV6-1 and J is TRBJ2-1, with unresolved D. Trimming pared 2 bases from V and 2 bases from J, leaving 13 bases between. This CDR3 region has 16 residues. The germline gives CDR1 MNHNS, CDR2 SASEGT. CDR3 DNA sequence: TGTGCCAGCAGTGAACAGGTGGCTAGTACCTACAATGAGCAGTTCTTC. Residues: CASSEQVASTYNEQFF.

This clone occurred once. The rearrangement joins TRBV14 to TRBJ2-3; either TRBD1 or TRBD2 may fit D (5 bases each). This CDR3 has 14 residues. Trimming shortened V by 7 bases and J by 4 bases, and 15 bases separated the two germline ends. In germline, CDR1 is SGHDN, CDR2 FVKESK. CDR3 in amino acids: CASTPADTPDTQYF. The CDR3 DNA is TGTGCCAGCACCCCAGCGGACACCCCAGATACGCAGTATTTT.

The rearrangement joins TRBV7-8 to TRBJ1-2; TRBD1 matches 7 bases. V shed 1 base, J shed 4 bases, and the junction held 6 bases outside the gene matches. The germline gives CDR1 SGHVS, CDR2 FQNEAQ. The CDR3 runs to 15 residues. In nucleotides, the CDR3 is TGTGCCAGCAGCTTAGGGGTGAACAGGGGCTATGGCTACACCTTC. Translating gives CASSLGVNRGYGYTF.

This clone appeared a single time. DNA for the CDR3: TGTGCCAGCTCACCGACGGGACAGGGCTTCCCCTACAATGAGCAGTTCTTC. Protein product: CASSPTGQGFPYNEQFF. The rearrangement links TRBV18 to TRBJ2-1; 9 positions agree with TRBD1. CDR3 length: 17 residues. V dropped 3 bases and J dropped 2; count of bases not matched to a gene: 8. Germline V gene lookup returns CDR1 KGHSH and CDR2 LQKENI.

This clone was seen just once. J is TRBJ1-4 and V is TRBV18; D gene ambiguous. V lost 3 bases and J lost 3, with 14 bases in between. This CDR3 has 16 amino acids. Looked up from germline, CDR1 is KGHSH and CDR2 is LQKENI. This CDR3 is CASSPIDLMANEKLFF. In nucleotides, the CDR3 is TGTGCCAGCTCACCCATCGACCTGATGGCTAATGAAAAACTGTTTTTT.

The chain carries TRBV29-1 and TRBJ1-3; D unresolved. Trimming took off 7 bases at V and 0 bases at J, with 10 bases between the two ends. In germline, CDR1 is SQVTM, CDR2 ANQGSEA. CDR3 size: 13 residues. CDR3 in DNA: TGCAGCGCTAGACGGGCCTCTGGAAACACCATATATTTT. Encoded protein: CSARRASGNTIYF.

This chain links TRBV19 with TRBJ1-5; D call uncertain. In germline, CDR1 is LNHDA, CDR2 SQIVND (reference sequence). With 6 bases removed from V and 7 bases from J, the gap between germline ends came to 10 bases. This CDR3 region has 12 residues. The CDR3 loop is CASSEAKQPQHF. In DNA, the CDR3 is TGTGCCAGTAGCGAGGCGAAACAGCCCCAGCATTTT.

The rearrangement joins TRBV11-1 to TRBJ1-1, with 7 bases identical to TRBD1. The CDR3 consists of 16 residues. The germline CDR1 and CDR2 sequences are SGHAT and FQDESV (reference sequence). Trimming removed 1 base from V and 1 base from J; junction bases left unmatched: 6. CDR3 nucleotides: TGTGCCAGCAGCTTAGTCTTAGGGGGCCCGAACACTGAAGCTTTCTTT. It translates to CASSLVLGGPNTEAFF.

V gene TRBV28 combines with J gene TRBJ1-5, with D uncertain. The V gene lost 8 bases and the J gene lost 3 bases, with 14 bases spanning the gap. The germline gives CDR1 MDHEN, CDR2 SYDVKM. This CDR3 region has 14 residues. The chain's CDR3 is CASHEVWSNQPQHF. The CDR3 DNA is TGTGCCAGCCACGAGGTCTGGTCCAATCAGCCCCAGCATTTT.

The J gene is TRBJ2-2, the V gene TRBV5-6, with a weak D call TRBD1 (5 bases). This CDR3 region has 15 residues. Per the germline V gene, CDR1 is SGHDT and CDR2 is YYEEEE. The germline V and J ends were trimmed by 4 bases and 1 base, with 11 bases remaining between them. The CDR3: CASSRAGLNTGELFF. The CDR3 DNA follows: TGTGCCAGCAGCCGGGCAGGGCTGAACACCGGGGAGCTGTTTTTT. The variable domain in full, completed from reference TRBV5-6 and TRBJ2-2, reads DAGVTQSPTHLIKTRGQQVTLRCSPKSGHDTVSWYQQALGQGPQFIFQYYEEEERQRGNFPDRFSGHQFPNYSSELNVNALLLGDSALYLCASSRAGLNTGELFFGEGSRLTVL.

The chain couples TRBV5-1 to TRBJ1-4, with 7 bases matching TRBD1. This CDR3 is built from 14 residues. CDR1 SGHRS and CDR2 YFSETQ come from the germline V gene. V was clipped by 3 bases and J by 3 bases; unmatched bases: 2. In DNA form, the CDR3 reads TGCGCCAGCAGCTCAGGGGGGCCTAATGAAAAACTGTTTTTT. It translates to CASSSGGPNEKLFF. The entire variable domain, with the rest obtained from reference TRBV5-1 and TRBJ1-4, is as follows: KAGVTQTPRYLIKTRGQQVTLSCSPISGHRSVSWYQQTPGQGLQFLFEYFSETQRNKGNFPGRFSGRQFSNSRSEMNVSTLELGDSALYLCASSSGGPNEKLFFGSGTQLSVL.

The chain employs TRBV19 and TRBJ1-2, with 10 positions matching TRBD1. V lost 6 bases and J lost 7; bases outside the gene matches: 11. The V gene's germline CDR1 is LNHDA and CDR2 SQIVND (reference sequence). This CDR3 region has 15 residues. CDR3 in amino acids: CASRFPGQGILGYTF. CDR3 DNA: TGTGCCAGTAGGTTTCCGGGACAGGGGATTCTTGGCTACACCTTC. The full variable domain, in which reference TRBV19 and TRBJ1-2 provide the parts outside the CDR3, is DGGITQSPKYLFRKEGQNVTLSCEQNLNHDAMYWYRQDPGQGLRLIYYSQIVNDFQKGDIAEGYSVSREKKESFPLTVTSAQKNPTAFYLCASRFPGQGILGYTFGSGTRLTVV.

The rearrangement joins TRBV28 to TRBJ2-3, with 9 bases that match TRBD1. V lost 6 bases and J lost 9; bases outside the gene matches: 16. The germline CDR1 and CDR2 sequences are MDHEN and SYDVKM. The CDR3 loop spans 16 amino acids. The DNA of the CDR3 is TGTGCCAGCAGCACTACAGGGGGCACCCCTGGGGGGACGCAGTATTTT. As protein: CASSTTGGTPGGTQYF.

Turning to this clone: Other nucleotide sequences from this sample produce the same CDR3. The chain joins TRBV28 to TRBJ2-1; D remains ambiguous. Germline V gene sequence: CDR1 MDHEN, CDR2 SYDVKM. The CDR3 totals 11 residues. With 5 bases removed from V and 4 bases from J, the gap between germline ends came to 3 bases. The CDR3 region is CASSQYNEQFF. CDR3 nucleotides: TGTGCCAGCAGTCAATACAATGAGCAGTTCTTC.

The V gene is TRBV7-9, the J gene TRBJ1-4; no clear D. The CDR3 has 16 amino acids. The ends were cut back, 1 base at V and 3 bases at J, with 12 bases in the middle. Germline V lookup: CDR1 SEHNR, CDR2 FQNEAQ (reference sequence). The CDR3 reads CASSLGSGRPNEKLFF. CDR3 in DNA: TGTGCCAGCAGCTTAGGTTCAGGAAGGCCTAATGAAAAACTGTTTTTT.

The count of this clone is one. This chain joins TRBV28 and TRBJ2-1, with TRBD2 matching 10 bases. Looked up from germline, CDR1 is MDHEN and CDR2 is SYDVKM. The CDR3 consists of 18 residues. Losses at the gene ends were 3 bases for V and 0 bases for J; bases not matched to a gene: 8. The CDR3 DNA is TGTGCCAGCAGTTTCCAGGGGGCTAGCGGGGGCTCCTACAATGAGCAGTTCTTC. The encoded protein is CASSFQGASGGSYNEQFF.

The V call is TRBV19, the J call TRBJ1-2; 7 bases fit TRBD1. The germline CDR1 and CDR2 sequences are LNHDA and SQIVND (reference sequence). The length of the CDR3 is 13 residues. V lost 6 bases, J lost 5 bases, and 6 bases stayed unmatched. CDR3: CASREDRIYGYTF. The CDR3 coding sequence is TGTGCCAGTAGGGAGGACAGGATTTATGGCTACACCTTC.

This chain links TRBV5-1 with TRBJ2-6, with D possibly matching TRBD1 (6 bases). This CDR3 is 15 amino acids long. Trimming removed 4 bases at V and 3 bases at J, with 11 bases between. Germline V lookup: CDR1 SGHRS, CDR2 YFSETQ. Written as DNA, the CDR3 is TGCGCCAGCAGCGAACAGGGTTTTGGGGCCAACGTCCTGACTTTC. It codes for CASSEQGFGANVLTF.

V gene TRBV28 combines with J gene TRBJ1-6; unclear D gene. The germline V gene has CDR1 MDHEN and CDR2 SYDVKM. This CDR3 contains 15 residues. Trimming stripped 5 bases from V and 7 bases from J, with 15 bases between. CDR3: CASSRVEVGNSPLHF. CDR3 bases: TGTGCCAGCAGTCGGGTGGAGGTCGGGAATTCACCCCTCCACTTT.

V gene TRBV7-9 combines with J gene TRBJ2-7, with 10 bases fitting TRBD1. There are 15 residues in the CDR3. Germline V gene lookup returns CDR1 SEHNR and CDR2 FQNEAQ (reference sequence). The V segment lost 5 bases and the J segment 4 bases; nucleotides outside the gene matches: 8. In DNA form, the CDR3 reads TGTGCCAGCAGCCAAGGGGACAGGGGCTTATACGAGCAGTACTTC. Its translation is CASSQGDRGLYEQYF.